The 17 T cell receptor beta chains below come from one sample, sequenced in a study of response to subunit inactivated influenza vaccine. TCRdb called the RT-PCR reads again in MiXCR, with one record for every CDR3 protein. The data hold under 550,000 distinct CDR3 sequences, with approximately 7.8% observed a single time. The specimen was PBMCs from blood, collected less than 30 months after vaccination. Receptors were obtained from a man between 50 and 69 years old who received an inactivated influenza vaccine.

Only a few counts were recorded for this clonotype. The V and J genes are TRBV28 and TRBJ2-1; D might be TRBD2 (5 bases). Germline V gives CDR1 MDHEN, CDR2 SYDVKM. Deletions cut 7 bases from V and 7 bases from J, with 17 bases between. This CDR3 region has 14 residues. CDR3 amino acids: CASTRAVPGNEQFF. In DNA, the CDR3 is TGTGCCAGCACACGCGCGGTCCCGGGGAATGAGCAGTTCTTC.

This clonotype was seen more than once but under ten times. This sequence joins TRBV7-9 and TRBJ2-2; D is unclear. Germline lookup yields CDR1 SEHNR and CDR2 FQNEAQ (reference sequence). V was shortened by 5 bases and J by 8 bases, with 6 bases between the two germline ends. CDR3 size: 11 residues. The CDR3 region has the DNA TGTGCCAGCAGCCGTCAAGGGGAGCTGTTTTTT. It codes for CASSRQGELFF.

Regarding this clonotype: The junction departs from the called germline gene at one end, perhaps through a read error. V is TRBV12-3 or TRBV12-4 and J is TRBJ1-5; TRBD1 matches 8 bases. The CDR3 has 17 residues. CDR3: CTSSLFSWTGSNQPQHF. The CDR3 DNA follows: TGTACCAGCAGTTTATTCTCTTGGACAGGGAGCAATCAGCCCCAGCATTTT.

This clonotype has ten or more counts. CDR3 in amino acids: CSAVAWGLDGEKLFF. In DNA, the CDR3 is TGCAGCGCCGTCGCCTGGGGGTTGGACGGTGAAAAACTGTTTTTT. V and J are TRBV29-1 and TRBJ1-4; a weak D match, TRBD1 (5 bases). The germline V gene has CDR1 SQVTM and CDR2 ANQGSEA. Trimming removed 7 bases at V and 7 bases at J, with 22 bases between. This CDR3 spans 15 amino acids. Filled out from reference TRBV29-1 and TRBJ1-4, the complete variable domain reads SAVISQKPSRDICQRGTSLTIQCQVDSQVTMMFWYRQQPGQSLTLIATANQGSEATYESGFVIDKFPISRPNLTFSTLTVSNMSPEDSSIYLCSAVAWGLDGEKLFFGSGTQLSVL.

This clonotype was picked up a small number of times. This CDR3 is CSAQIPGISGGPETQYF. In DNA, the CDR3 is TGCAGTGCCCAGATACCCGGGATTAGCGGGGGGCCAGAGACCCAGTACTTC. The chain has TRBV20-1 and TRBJ2-5; the match to TRBD2 covers 10 bases. The J segment lost 4 bases and the V segment lost 6 bases, leaving 17 bases of the junction unmatched. The CDR3 totals 17 residues. Looked up from germline, CDR1 is DFQATT and CDR2 is SNEGSKA (reference sequence).

This clonotype was seen a few times. The J gene is TRBJ2-4, the V gene TRBV6-1, with D perhaps TRBD1 or TRBD2 (5 bases each). This CDR3 region has 15 residues. Trimming removed 8 bases from V and 6 bases from J, with 20 bases in between. CDR1 is MNHNS and CDR2 is SASEGT in the germline V gene. The CDR3 coding sequence is TGTGCCAGCGCCCAACTGAGGGGCCTAAGAAACATTCAGTACTTC. This codes for CASAQLRGLRNIQYF.

This clonotype showed up many times. The chain combines TRBV10-3 with TRBJ2-3, with 9 bases lining up with TRBD1. The CDR3 length is 16 residues. V trimming: 3 bases; J trimming: 1 base; junction bases outside the gene matches: 5. Germline V gives CDR1 ENHRY, CDR2 SYGVKD. CDR3 sequence: CAISEGTGHRTDTQYF. For the CDR3, the DNA is TGTGCCATCAGTGAAGGGACAGGGCATCGCACAGATACGCAGTATTTT.

This clonotype was recorded many times. The J gene is TRBJ1-3, the V gene TRBV5-1; D is perhaps TRBD1 (6 bases). There are 16 residues in the CDR3. CDR1 and CDR2 from the germline V gene are SGHRS and YFSETQ. Trimming shortened V by 0 bases and J by 1 base, and 11 bases separated the two germline ends. CDR3: CASSLVGQNSGNTIYF. In DNA, the CDR3 is TGCGCCAGCAGCTTGGTCGGACAGAATTCTGGAAACACCATATATTTT. The full variable domain, in which reference TRBV5-1 and TRBJ1-3 provide the parts outside the CDR3, is KAGVTQTPRYLIKTRGQQVTLSCSPISGHRSVSWYQQTPGQGLQFLFEYFSETQRNKGNFPGRFSGRQFSNSRSEMNVSTLELGDSALYLCASSLVGQNSGNTIYFGEGSWLTVV.

This clonotype was counted many times. The CDR3 reads CASSRGLFGQETQYF. CDR3 DNA: TGCGCCAGCAGCCGGGGACTTTTCGGTCAAGAGACCCAGTACTTC. The chain links TRBV5-1 to TRBJ2-5, with TRBD2 as a possible D gene (6 bases). Germline V CDR1 and CDR2: SGHRS, YFSETQ. Trimming cost V 4 bases and J 2 bases, with 15 bases left between them. The CDR3 loop spans 15 amino acids.

This chain connects TRBV6-4 to TRBJ2-4, with TRBD2 matching over 13 bases. The CDR3 contains 21 residues. Germline-derived CDR1 and CDR2 are MRHNA and SNTAGT. V trimming: 6 bases; J trimming: 1 base; junction bases outside the gene matches: 18. CDR3 loop: CASSHRTLGTSGKRAKNIQYF. The CDR3 DNA follows: TGTGCCAGCAGCCACCGTACGTTAGGGACTAGCGGGAAAAGGGCCAAAAACATTCAGTACTTC.

There are a few counts of this clonotype. The rearrangement joins TRBV20-1 to TRBJ2-3, with 9 bases aligning to TRBD2. Trimming cost V 4 bases and J 3 bases; bases outside gene matches: 8. The CDR3 runs to 15 residues. Germline-derived CDR1 and CDR2 are DFQATT and SNEGSKA (reference sequence). CDR3 loop: CSAIVSGRATDTQYF. The DNA of the CDR3 is TGCAGTGCTATAGTTAGCGGGAGAGCTACAGATACGCAGTATTTT.

A few counts support this clonotype. The genes are TRBV4-3 and TRBJ2-3, with D perhaps TRBD2 (6 bases). Per germline, CDR1 LGHNA and CDR2 YSLEER. The CDR3 totals 15 residues. V lost 3 bases and J lost 0, with 10 bases in between. CDR3 protein: CASSQGTFSTDTQYF. The CDR3 DNA sequence: TGCGCCAGCAGCCAGGGGACTTTTAGCACAGATACGCAGTATTTT.

This chain uses TRBV19 with TRBJ1-1; possible D gene TRBD1, 5 bases. Trimming pared 7 bases from V and 1 base from J, leaving 13 bases between. This CDR3 spans 14 amino acids. From germline, CDR1 is LNHDA and CDR2 SQIVND (reference sequence). In DNA form, the CDR3 reads TGTGCCAGTATGGGGCGTATGAGGAACACTGAAGCTTTCTTT. Its protein is CASMGRMRNTEAFF.

This sequence joins TRBV20-1 and TRBJ2-1; 8 bases line up with TRBD1. The junction had 15 bases not matched to a gene; V was cut back by 5 bases and J by 9 bases. From germline, CDR1 is DFQATT and CDR2 SNEGSKA (reference sequence). This CDR3 region has 15 residues. CDR3 DNA: TGCAGTGCTTCTGGACAGGGCCTTCGGTCGGGTGAGCAGTTCTTC. This codes for CSASGQGLRSGEQFF.

This clonotype was detected only a few times. The CDR3 sequence is CAWSPGQVQETQYF. The CDR3, as DNA: TGTGCCTGGAGTCCGGGACAGGTCCAAGAGACCCAGTACTTC. The V and J genes are TRBV30 and TRBJ2-5; TRBD1 aligns across 8 bases. The germline gives CDR1 GTSNPN, CDR2 SVGIG (reference sequence). The CDR3 contains 14 residues. The ends lost 2 bases at V and 1 base at J; junction bases unmatched: 3.

This clonotype was detected only a few times. The V gene is TRBV9, the J gene TRBJ2-5, with 10 bases lining up with TRBD2. In germline, CDR1 is SGDLS, CDR2 YYNGEE. The CDR3 extends over 15 amino acids. The ends lost 2 bases at V and 2 bases at J; junction bases unmatched: 3. The CDR3 protein is CASSVLAGEQETQYF. The CDR3 region has the DNA TGTGCCAGCAGCGTTCTAGCGGGGGAACAAGAGACCCAGTACTTC.

The chain uses TRBV7-8 and TRBJ2-2; maybe TRBD1 (5 bases). Trimming left V 5 bases short and J 1 base short, with 14 bases between. Per germline, CDR1 SGHVS and CDR2 FQNEAQ. This CDR3 comprises 16 residues. The CDR3 sequence: CASSVQGALNTGELFF. In DNA form, the CDR3 reads TGTGCCAGCAGCGTCCAAGGGGCCCTGAACACCGGGGAGCTGTTTTTT.